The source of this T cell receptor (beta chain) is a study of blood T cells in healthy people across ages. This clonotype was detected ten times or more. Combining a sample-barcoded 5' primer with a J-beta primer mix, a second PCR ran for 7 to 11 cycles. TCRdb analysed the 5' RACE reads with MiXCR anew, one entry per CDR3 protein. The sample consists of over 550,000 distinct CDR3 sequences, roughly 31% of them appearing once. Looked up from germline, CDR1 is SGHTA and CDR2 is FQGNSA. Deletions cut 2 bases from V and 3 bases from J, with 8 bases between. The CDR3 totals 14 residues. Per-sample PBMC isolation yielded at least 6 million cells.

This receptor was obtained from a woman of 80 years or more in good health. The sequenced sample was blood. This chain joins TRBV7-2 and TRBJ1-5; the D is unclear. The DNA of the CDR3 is TGTGCCAGCAGCTTATCTAGGTCCAATCAGCCCCAGCATTTT. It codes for CASSLSRSNQPQHF.